This TCR beta chain was identified in a study of CD8+CD57+ T cells in acquired aplastic anemia. The overall study: The average for DNA from sorted CD4+ and CD8+ cells was roughly 3 ug. General study points: Patients shared twenty-nine CD8+ CDR3 sequences with controls. Statistical testing detected no significant gap in CD8+ Simpson's diversity between patients and controls.

The CDR3 loop spans 16 amino acids. J was trimmed by 5 bases and V by 6 bases; bases with no gene match: 14. Genomic DNA acted as the template from which TCR beta VDJ combination and CDR3 sequence profiling were carried out. MiXCR, applied by TCRdb to the reads, yields one record per CDR3 protein. The table shows approximately 200,000 distinct CDR3 sequences, with around 66% occurring only once. This clonotype has more than one count but fewer than ten. The antigen remains unidentified. This sequence originates from a human donor with severe aplastic anemia or a healthy control (not recorded which). V is TRBV12-3 or TRBV12-4 and J is TRBJ1-1, with 8 positions matching TRBD1. The sample comprised sorted CD4+, CD8+, or CD8+CD57+ T cells (not recorded which) from PBMCs. The DNA for the CDR3 is TGTGCCAGCAGACAACACGGACAGGGAGAGGGGACTGAAGCTTTCTTT. This encodes CASRQHGQGEGTEAFF.